This TCR beta chain is drawn from a study of cytomegalovirus exposure and HLA in healthy donors. Study-level results: The investigators catalogued 150 to 200 TCR beta chains as cytomegalovirus-associated.

PCR used 60 Vbeta primers and 13 Jbeta primers. Profiling relied on immunoSEQ multiplex PCR, and the TCRdb table lists in-frame clones only, not all of them. The data show 150,000 to 180,000 clones, more than 70% seen once. Germline loops: CDR1 MDHEN, CDR2 SYDVKM. The CDR3 has 15 amino acids. The ends were cut back, 2 bases at V and 3 bases at J, with 14 bases in the middle. Note on this clone: Its antigen is still unknown.

The chain couples TRBV28 to TRBJ2-7; weak D call: TRBD2 (6 bases). Sequencing used PBMCs. The source of this sequence is a woman in her thirties or forties in good health and CMV-seropositive. This CDR3 reads CASSLKEGFVYEQYF. CDR3 DNA sequence: TGTGCCAGCAGTTTAAAGGAGGGGTTCGTCTACGAGCAGTACTTC.